This paragraph covers one T cell receptor beta chain sequence. Profiled with immunoSEQ multiplex PCR; TCRdb holds only in-frame clones, not every one. In the table there are roughly 250,000 clones, 83% of which are singletons. The data belong to a study of blood T cell repertoires in COVID-19. Background on the study: Nucleic acid was either cDNA or gDNA, and it came from T cells, B-cell-depleted T cells, or PBMCs.

Enrolled through a virtual design, the participants were between roughly 18 and 90 years of age and came from 24 US areas. Cohorts were assigned according to the clinical history that participants reported. The sequence was obtained from a woman aged 40 to 49 who had been exposed to COVID-19. Sequencing was done on a sample of PBMCs or T cells enriched from blood (not recorded which).

As DNA, the CDR3 is TGTGCCAGCAGCCCTGTTGAGGGGACTTTCCGATATGAGCAGTTCTTC. Its translation: CASSPVEGTFRYEQFF. The chain carries TRBV3-1 (or the pseudogene TRBV3-2) and TRBJ2-1, with D tentatively TRBD2 (6 bases). Trimming removed 4 bases at V and 8 bases at J, with 21 bases between. Germline CDR1 and CDR2: LGHDT and YNNKEL (reference sequence). The CDR3 loop spans 16 amino acids.